This T cell receptor (beta chain) came from a study of technical replicates of blood from a handful of donors. Profiling relied on immunoSEQ multiplex PCR, and the TCRdb table lists in-frame clones only, not all of them. In the table there are over 25,000 clones, roughly 92% of which are singletons. The CDR3 totals 16 residues. Germline CDR1 and CDR2: SEHNR and FQNEAQ (reference sequence). Trimming removed 1 base from V and 4 bases from J, with 14 bases in between. Specimen: PBMCs. V is TRBV7-9 and J is TRBJ1-3; a weak D match, TRBD1 (6 bases). The source is a human donor in good health. Some clones in this sample may be carry-over from other donors' samples. The CDR3 region is CASSLVTGGDGNTIYF. CDR3 sequence (DNA): TGTGCCAGCAGCTTAGTAACGGGGGGCGACGGAAACACCATATATTTT.